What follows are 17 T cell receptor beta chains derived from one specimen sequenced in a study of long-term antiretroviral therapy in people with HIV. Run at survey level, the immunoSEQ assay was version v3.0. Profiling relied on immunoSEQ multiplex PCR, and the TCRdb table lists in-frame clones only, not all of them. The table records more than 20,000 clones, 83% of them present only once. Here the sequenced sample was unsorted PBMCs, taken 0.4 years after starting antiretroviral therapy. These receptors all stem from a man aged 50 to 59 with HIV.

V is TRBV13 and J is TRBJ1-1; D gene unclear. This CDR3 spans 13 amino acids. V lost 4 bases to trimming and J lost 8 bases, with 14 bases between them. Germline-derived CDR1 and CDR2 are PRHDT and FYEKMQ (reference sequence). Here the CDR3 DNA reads TGTGCCAGCAGCTACGGGCCCCGGGTGGAAGCTTTCTTT. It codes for CASSYGPRVEAFF.

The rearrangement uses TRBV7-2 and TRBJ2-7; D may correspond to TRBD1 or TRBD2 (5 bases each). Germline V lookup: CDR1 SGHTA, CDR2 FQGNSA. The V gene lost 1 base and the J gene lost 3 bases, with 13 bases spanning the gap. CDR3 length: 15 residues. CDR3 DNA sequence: TGTGCCAGCAGCTTAGGGCTGGGGGAAGGCTACGAGCAGTACTTC. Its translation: CASSLGLGEGYEQYF.

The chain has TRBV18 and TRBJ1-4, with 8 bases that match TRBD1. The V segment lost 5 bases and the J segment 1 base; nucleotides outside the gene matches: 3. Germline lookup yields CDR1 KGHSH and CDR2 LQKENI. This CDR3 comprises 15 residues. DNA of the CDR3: TGTGCCAGCTCATCTGACAGGGGAACTAATGAAAAACTGTTTTTT. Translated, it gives CASSSDRGTNEKLFF.

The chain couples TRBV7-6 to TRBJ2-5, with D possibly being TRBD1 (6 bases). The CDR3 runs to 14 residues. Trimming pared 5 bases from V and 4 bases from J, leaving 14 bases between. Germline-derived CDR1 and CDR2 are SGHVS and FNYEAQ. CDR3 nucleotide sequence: TGTGCCAGCAGCCCCTCAACAGGGTCAGAGACCCAGTACTTC. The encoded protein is CASSPSTGSETQYF.

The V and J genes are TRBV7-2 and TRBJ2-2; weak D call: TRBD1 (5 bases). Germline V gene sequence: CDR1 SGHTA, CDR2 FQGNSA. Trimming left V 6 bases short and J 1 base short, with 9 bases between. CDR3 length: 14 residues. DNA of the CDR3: TGTGCCAGCAGGGGTCAGGGGAACACCGGGGAGCTGTTTTTT. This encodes CASRGQGNTGELFF.

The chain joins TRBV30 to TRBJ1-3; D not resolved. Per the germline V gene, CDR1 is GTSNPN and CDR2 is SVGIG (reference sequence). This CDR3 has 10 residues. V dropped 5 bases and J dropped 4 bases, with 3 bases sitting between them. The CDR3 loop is CAWGGNTIYF. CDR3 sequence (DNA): TGTGCCTGGGGGGGAAACACCATATATTTT.

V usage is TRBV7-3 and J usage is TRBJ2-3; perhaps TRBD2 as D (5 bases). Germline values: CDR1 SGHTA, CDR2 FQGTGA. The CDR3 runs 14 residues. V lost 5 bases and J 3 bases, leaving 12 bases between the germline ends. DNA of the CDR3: TGTGCCAGCAGCCCTGGGAGCGCTACAGATACGCAGTATTTT. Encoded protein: CASSPGSATDTQYF.

The CDR3 is CASSRDAYEQYF. Here the CDR3 DNA reads TGTGCCAGCAGCCGGGACGCCTACGAGCAGTACTTC. The V and J genes are TRBV27 and TRBJ2-7; D might be TRBD1 or TRBD2, each matching 5 bases. The ends were cut back, 6 bases at V and 2 bases at J, with 8 bases in the middle. This CDR3 is 12 amino acids long. The germline V gene encodes CDR1 MNHEY and CDR2 SMNVEV (reference sequence).

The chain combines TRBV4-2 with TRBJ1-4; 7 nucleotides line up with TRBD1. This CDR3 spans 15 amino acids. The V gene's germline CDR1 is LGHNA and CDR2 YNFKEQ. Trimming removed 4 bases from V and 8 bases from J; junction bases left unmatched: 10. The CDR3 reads CASSPPGRGHEKLFF. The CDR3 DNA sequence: TGTGCCAGCAGCCCCCCGGGGAGGGGGCACGAAAAACTGTTTTTT.

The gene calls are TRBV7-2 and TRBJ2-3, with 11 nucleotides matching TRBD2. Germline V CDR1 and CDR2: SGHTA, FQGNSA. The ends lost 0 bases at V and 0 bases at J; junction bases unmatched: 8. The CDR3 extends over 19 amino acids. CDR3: CASSLALLAGGLSTDTQYF. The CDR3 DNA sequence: TGTGCCAGCAGCTTAGCGCTTCTAGCGGGGGGTCTTAGCACAGATACGCAGTATTTT.

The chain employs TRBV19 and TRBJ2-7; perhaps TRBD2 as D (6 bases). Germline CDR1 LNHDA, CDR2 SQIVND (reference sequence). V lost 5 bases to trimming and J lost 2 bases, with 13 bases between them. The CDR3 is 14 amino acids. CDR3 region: CASSPNWGAYEQYF. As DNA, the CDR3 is TGTGCCAGTAGTCCAAACTGGGGGGCCTACGAGCAGTACTTC.

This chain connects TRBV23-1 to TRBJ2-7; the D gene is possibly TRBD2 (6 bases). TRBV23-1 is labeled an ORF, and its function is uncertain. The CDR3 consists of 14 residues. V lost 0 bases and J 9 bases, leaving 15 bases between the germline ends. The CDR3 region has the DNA TGCGCCAGCAGTCAATCGGGACTGGTAGAGCGGCAGTACTTC. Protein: CASSQSGLVERQYF.

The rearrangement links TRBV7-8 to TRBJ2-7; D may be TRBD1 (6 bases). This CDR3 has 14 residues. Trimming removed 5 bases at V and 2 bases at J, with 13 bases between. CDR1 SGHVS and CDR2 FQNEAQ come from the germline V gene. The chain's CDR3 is CASSTLQGTYEQYF. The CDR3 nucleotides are TGTGCCAGCAGCACCTTACAGGGTACCTACGAGCAGTACTTC.

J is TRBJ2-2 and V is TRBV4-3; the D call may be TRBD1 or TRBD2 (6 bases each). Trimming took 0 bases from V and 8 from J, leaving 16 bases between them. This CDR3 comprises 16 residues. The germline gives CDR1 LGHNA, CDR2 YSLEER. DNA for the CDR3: TGCGCCAGCAGCCAAGATCTTCGAGGGGGGATGGGGGAGCTGTTTTTT. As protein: CASSQDLRGGMGELFF.

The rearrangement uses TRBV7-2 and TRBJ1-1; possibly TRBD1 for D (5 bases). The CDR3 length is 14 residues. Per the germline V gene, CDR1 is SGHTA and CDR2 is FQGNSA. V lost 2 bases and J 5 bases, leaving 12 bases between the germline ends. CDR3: CASSLNRLGTEAFF. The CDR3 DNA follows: TGTGCCAGCAGCTTAAACAGGTTGGGGACTGAAGCTTTCTTT.

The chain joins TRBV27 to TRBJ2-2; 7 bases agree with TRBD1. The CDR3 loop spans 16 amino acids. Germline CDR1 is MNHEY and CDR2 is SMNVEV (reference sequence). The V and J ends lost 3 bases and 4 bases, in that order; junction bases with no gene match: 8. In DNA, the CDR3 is TGTGCCAGCAGTTTCCCCGGACAGGCGGCCACCGGGGAGCTGTTTTTT. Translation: CASSFPGQAATGELFF.

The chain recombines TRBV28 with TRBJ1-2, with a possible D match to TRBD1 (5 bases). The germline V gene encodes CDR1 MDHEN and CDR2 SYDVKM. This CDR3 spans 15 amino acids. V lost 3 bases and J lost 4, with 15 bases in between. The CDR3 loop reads CASSFGGAILYGYTF. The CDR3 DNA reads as TGTGCCAGCAGTTTCGGAGGGGCGATCCTCTATGGCTACACCTTC.